These 23 T cell receptor beta chains were all obtained from the same sample, sequenced in a study of T cells in Graves' hyperthyroidism and ophthalmopathy. RNA transcripts were the template for amplifying TCR beta CDR3 regions. HTBI primers were the set used in a first-round RT-PCR of the TCR CDR3. TCRdb processed the multiplex PCR reads anew with MiXCR; each CDR3 protein has one entry. The table has 550,000 to 650,000 distinct CDR3 sequences, over 11% seen once. The sequenced sample consisted of blood. These TCRs come from a woman in her 30s with Graves' hyperthyroidism that later progressed to Graves' ophthalmopathy.

This clonotype was counted ten times or more. The V gene is TRBV28, the J gene TRBJ2-2; TRBD1 matches at 8 bases. The CDR3 has 15 residues. The V gene's germline CDR1 is MDHEN and CDR2 SYDVKM. J lost 4 bases, V lost 3 bases, and 4 bases had no gene match. The CDR3 DNA reads as TGTGCCAGCAGTTTCGGCAGGGGGCCCACCGGGGAGCTGTTTTTT. It specifies CASSFGRGPTGELFF. Based on the CDR3 plus reference TRBV28 and TRBJ2-2, the full variable domain is DVKVTQSSRYLVKRTGEKVFLECVQDMDHENMFWYRQDPGLGLRLIYFSYDVKMKEKGDIPEGYSVSREKKERFSLILESASTNQTSMYLCASSFGRGPTGELFFGEGSRLTVL.

This clonotype was detected many times. V gene TRBV7-2 combines with J gene TRBJ2-2; D may be TRBD1 or TRBD2 (7 bases each). The V gene lost 5 bases and the J gene lost 6 bases, with 16 bases spanning the gap. The germline V gene encodes CDR1 SGHTA and CDR2 FQGNSA. The CDR3 is made up of 15 amino acids. DNA for the CDR3: TGTGCCAGCAGCGGACTAGGGACAGCCCCCGGGGAGCTGTTTTTT. Protein sequence: CASSGLGTAPGELFF.

This clonotype was seen only a few times. The chain recombines TRBV4-2 with TRBJ1-1; TRBD1 might be the D (6 bases). Germline V CDR1 and CDR2: LGHNA, YNFKEQ. There are 14 residues in the CDR3. V lost 6 bases to trimming and J lost 10 bases, with 21 bases between them. The CDR3 reads CASRENRDTGGAFF. DNA of the CDR3: TGTGCCAGCAGGGAAAACCGGGACACGGGGGGAGCTTTCTTT.

The sample holds many counts of this clonotype. The chain couples TRBV19 to TRBJ2-7; 8 bases are a match to TRBD2. V was pared by 8 bases and J by 3 bases, with 3 bases of the junction left unmatched. CDR1 is LNHDA, CDR2 SQIVND, per germline (reference sequence). The CDR3 runs 12 residues. The CDR3: CASGTSGYEQYF. Here the CDR3 DNA reads TGTGCCAGTGGAACTAGCGGCTACGAGCAGTACTTC.

The chain joins TRBV19 to TRBJ2-4; D gene uncertain. Trimming took 5 bases from V and 0 from J, leaving 17 bases between them. Germline-derived CDR1 and CDR2 are LNHDA and SQIVND (reference sequence). The CDR3 has 17 amino acids. The CDR3 DNA reads TGTGCCAGTAGTCCCACCCCCCTCGAATTAGCCAAAAACATTCAGTACTTC. Protein product: CASSPTPLELAKNIQYF.

This clonotype has at least ten counts. V usage is TRBV7-2 and J usage is TRBJ2-3; D could derive from TRBD1 or TRBD2 (5 bases each). This CDR3 comprises 16 residues. V lost 4 bases, J lost 4 bases, and 18 bases lay in between. Germline values: CDR1 SGHTA, CDR2 FQGNSA. In DNA form, the CDR3 reads TGTGCCAGCAGCTCCAATGGGGGTACATGGCCAGATACGCAGTATTTT. It translates to CASSSNGGTWPDTQYF.

This clonotype showed up just a few times. The chain uses TRBV18 and TRBJ2-7, with 9 bases aligning to TRBD2. This CDR3 contains 18 residues. Trimming removed 1 base from V and 5 bases from J; junction bases left unmatched: 15. Germline V CDR1 and CDR2: KGHSH, LQKENI. CDR3 sequence: CASSPQDSASGVSHEQYF. DNA for the CDR3: TGTGCCAGCTCACCACAGGACTCGGCTAGCGGGGTTTCGCACGAGCAGTACTTC. The variable domain in full, with the rest retrieved from reference TRBV18 and TRBJ2-7, is NAGVMQNPRHLVRRRGQEARLRCSPMKGHSHVYWYRQLPEEGLKFMVYLQKENIIDESGMPKERFSAEFPKEGPSILRIQQVVRGDSAAYFCASSPQDSASGVSHEQYFGPGTRLTVT.

This clonotype was detected ten times or more. The chain has TRBV6-5 and TRBJ1-1, with D tentatively TRBD1 (5 bases). There are 13 residues in the CDR3. Germline loops: CDR1 MNHEY, CDR2 SVGAGI. Trimming shortened V by 2 bases and J by 6 bases, and 10 bases separated the two germline ends. The CDR3 coding sequence is TGTGCCAGCAGTTACGGCAGGGAGGCTGAAGCTTTCTTT. Protein: CASSYGREAEAFF.

This clonotype has ten or more counts. The chain employs TRBV3-1 and TRBJ2-7; D gene ambiguous. The V gene's germline CDR1 is LGHDT and CDR2 YNNKEL (reference sequence). The CDR3 sequence is 14 residues long. Trimming removed 1 base from V and 6 bases from J, with 13 bases in between. The DNA of the CDR3 is TGTGCCAGCAGCCAAGTAGACACAGCCCGCGAGCAGTACTTC. Translated, it gives CASSQVDTAREQYF.

This clonotype has ten or more counts. The chain employs TRBV27 and TRBJ2-3; 12 bases agree with TRBD2. Germline loops: CDR1 MNHEY, CDR2 SMNVEV (reference sequence). There are 16 residues in the CDR3. V gave up 6 bases and J gave up 5 bases; unmatched junction bases: 9. The DNA for the CDR3 is TGTGCCAGCAGCCCACTAGCGGGAGGACTGGGAGATACGCAGTATTTT. As protein: CASSPLAGGLGDTQYF.

This clonotype was counted at least ten times. This chain connects TRBV28 to TRBJ1-3; D possibly corresponds to TRBD1 (5 bases). V shed 7 bases and J shed 0 bases, with 22 bases lying between them. The CDR3 has 18 residues. Germline V lookup: CDR1 MDHEN, CDR2 SYDVKM. CDR3 residues: CASKMNTGRLVSGNTIYF. CDR3 nucleotides: TGTGCCAGCAAAATGAATACGGGACGCCTCGTCTCTGGAAACACCATATATTTT.

This clonotype was detected many times. This chain joins TRBV24-1 and TRBJ2-3, with D hard to call. Germline V CDR1 and CDR2: KGHDR, SFDVKD. Trimming cost V 8 bases and J 2 bases, with 10 bases left between them. The CDR3 has 13 residues. CDR3 amino acids: CATNPGYTDTQYF. CDR3 DNA sequence: TGTGCCACCAATCCAGGATACACAGATACGCAGTATTTT.

This clonotype was seen ten or more times. The CDR3 DNA sequence: TGTGCCATCAGTGAGTCGAAAGCTAACTATGGCTACACCTTC. This gives the protein CAISESKANYGYTF. The V and J genes are TRBV10-3 and TRBJ1-2; no firm D call. The CDR3 has 14 amino acids. Germline V CDR1 and CDR2: ENHRY, SYGVKD. The V end lost 0 bases, the J end lost 0 bases, and 5 bases lay between the germline ends.

This clonotype was recorded many times. The rearrangement links TRBV6-5 to TRBJ2-3, with D possibly matching TRBD1 (6 bases). CDR3 size: 14 residues. CDR1 is MNHEY and CDR2 is SVGAGI in the germline V gene. V was clipped by 0 bases and J by 5 bases, with 9 bases between them. The CDR3 DNA sequence: TGTGCCAGCAGTTACTCGAAAGGGGGAGATACGCAGTATTTT. This encodes CASSYSKGGDTQYF.

This clonotype was recorded once. This chain links TRBV19 with TRBJ2-7; D is tentatively TRBD1 or TRBD2 (5 bases each). Trimming removed 8 bases at V and 6 bases at J, with 17 bases between. The CDR3 is 13 amino acids. CDR1 LNHDA and CDR2 SQIVND come from the germline V gene (reference sequence). For the CDR3, the DNA is TGTGCCAGTCGCTTATCGGGGCAATCCGAGCAGTACTTC. Translating it yields CASRLSGQSEQYF.

A few counts support this clonotype. Sequence at one end of the junction differs from germline and may be a read error. The V call is TRBV5-1, the J call TRBJ1-1, with 10 bases that match TRBD1. The length of the CDR3 is 18 residues. The germline CDR1 and CDR2 sequences are SGHRS and YFSETQ. CDR3 DNA: TGCGCCAGCAGCTTGGGGGACAGGGGTTTCTTCATGAACACTGAAGCTTCCTTT. Protein: CASSLGDRGFFMNTEASF.

This clonotype was detected many times. This chain connects TRBV24-1 to TRBJ1-2; 8 nucleotides agree with TRBD1. With V trimmed by 3 bases and J by 8 bases, 4 bases remained unmatched. Germline CDR1 and CDR2: KGHDR and SFDVKD. CDR3 length: 13 amino acids. The CDR3 loop reads CATSDDPGGGYTF. The DNA for the CDR3 is TGTGCCACCAGTGATGACCCAGGGGGCGGCTACACCTTC.

This clonotype was seen ten or more times. V usage is TRBV29-1 and J usage is TRBJ2-1; possible D gene TRBD2, 5 bases. The germline V and J ends were trimmed by 2 bases and 5 bases, with 7 bases remaining between them. Germline V lookup: CDR1 SQVTM, CDR2 ANQGSEA. There are 12 residues in the CDR3. In DNA form, the CDR3 reads TGCAGCGTTGAATGGCGGGACAATGAGCAGTTCTTC. This translates into CSVEWRDNEQFF.

The V and J genes are TRBV30 and TRBJ1-1; D gene uncertain. Germline V gene data show CDR1 as GTSNPN and CDR2 as SVGIG (reference sequence). V lost 3 bases and J lost 0, with 14 bases in between. The CDR3 totals 15 residues. The CDR3 DNA reads as TGTGCCTGGAGCTCCCTTCCTACAGTGAACACTGAAGCTTTCTTT. Residues: CAWSSLPTVNTEAFF.

This clonotype was seen ten or more times. The V gene is TRBV30, the J gene TRBJ2-1, with 8 bases aligning to TRBD2. Trimming cost V 2 bases and J 11 bases; bases outside gene matches: 8. The V gene's germline CDR1 is GTSNPN and CDR2 SVGIG (reference sequence). The CDR3 is made up of 13 amino acids. The CDR3 DNA follows: TGTGCCTGGAGTAGCGGGAGAGACCGGAAGCAGTTCTTC. This codes for CAWSSGRDRKQFF. The full variable domain, with the rest looked up from reference TRBV30 and TRBJ2-1, is SQTIHQWPATLVQPVGSPLSLECTVEGTSNPNLYWYRQAAGRGLQLLFYSVGIGQISSEVPQNLSASRPQDRQFILSSKKLLLSDSGFYLCAWSSGRDRKQFFGPGTRLTVL.

This clonotype was counted a few times. The CDR3 loop is CSYFYGPTGELFF. Here the CDR3 DNA reads TGCAGTTACTTCTACGGGCCCACCGGGGAGCTGTTTTTT. The V gene is TRBV20-1, the J gene TRBJ2-2; no definite D call. CDR1 and CDR2 (germline): DFQATT, SNEGSKA (reference sequence). The CDR3 loop spans 13 amino acids. Trimming stripped 8 bases from V and 4 bases from J, with 14 bases between.

Ten or more counts support this clonotype. This chain uses TRBV30 with TRBJ1-5; 11 nucleotides align to TRBD1. The CDR3 loop spans 16 amino acids. Germline V CDR1 and CDR2: GTSNPN, SVGIG (reference sequence). V was clipped by 5 bases and J by 5 bases; unmatched bases: 11. The CDR3 spells CAWSGQGVSAHQPQHF. CDR3 DNA sequence: TGTGCCTGGTCGGGACAGGGGGTTTCCGCTCATCAGCCCCAGCATTTT.

CDR3 DNA: TGTGCCAGCAGCCTTACCCCCCTAAACATCAGGGACAGGGGGCTCAATGAGCAGTTCTTC. Protein product: CASSLTPLNIRDRGLNEQFF. The chain links TRBV9 to TRBJ2-1, with TRBD1 matching 12 bases. Germline values: CDR1 SGDLS, CDR2 YYNGEE. Trimming removed 4 bases from V and 6 bases from J; junction bases left unmatched: 20. This CDR3 has 20 residues. The whole variable domain, filled in from reference TRBV9 and TRBJ2-1, reads DSGVTQTPKHLITATGQRVTLRCSPRSGDLSVYWYQQSLDQGLQFLIQYYNGEERAKGNILERFSAQQFPDLHSELNLSSLELGDSALYFCASSLTPLNIRDRGLNEQFFGPGTRLTVL.